One and the same sample provided the 26 T cell receptor beta chains below, sequenced in a study of cytomegalovirus exposure and HLA in healthy donors. The primer mix had 60 Vbeta and 13 Jbeta primers. Assay used: immunoSEQ multiplex PCR; TCRdb lists only in-frame clones, some missing. The table records under 150,000 clones, under 90% of them present only once. The sequenced material came from PBMCs. Receptor source: a middle-aged woman in good health and CMV-seronegative.

This chain uses TRBV19 with TRBJ1-6, with TRBD1 matching over 8 bases. The CDR3 runs to 16 residues. The junction had 2 bases not matched to a gene; V was cut back by 1 base and J by 3 bases. CDR1 and CDR2 (germline): LNHDA, SQIVND (reference sequence). The CDR3 sequence: CASSIGTGSYNSPLHF. CDR3 in DNA: TGTGCCAGTAGTATAGGGACAGGGAGCTATAATTCACCCCTCCACTTT.

The V call is TRBV6-5, the J call TRBJ1-2; no reliable D call. CDR1 MNHEY and CDR2 SVGAGI come from the germline V gene. The V gene lost 0 bases and the J gene lost 6 bases, with 8 bases spanning the gap. The CDR3 runs to 13 residues. CDR3 coding DNA: TGTGCCAGCAGTTACTCGGGCAGCAATGGCTACACCTTC. It specifies CASSYSGSNGYTF.

The CDR3 region has the DNA TGCGCCAGCAGCCAAGACAGGGGATTCACAGATACGCAGTATTTT. Its protein product is CASSQDRGFTDTQYF. J is TRBJ2-3 and V is TRBV4-1; D is perhaps TRBD1 (6 bases). The CDR3 length is 15 residues. Per the germline V gene, CDR1 is MGHRA and CDR2 is YSYEKL. The V end was cut by 0 bases, the J end by 2 bases, with 9 bases between.

The chain employs TRBV15 and TRBJ1-1; D is ambiguous. The V end lost 0 bases, the J end lost 4 bases, and 6 bases lay between the germline ends. The CDR3 sequence is 13 residues long. CDR1 is LNHNV, CDR2 YYDKDF, per germline (reference sequence). CDR3 residues: CATSRDPVTEAFF. The CDR3 coding sequence is TGTGCCACCAGCAGAGATCCGGTCACTGAAGCTTTCTTT.

The sample holds a few counts of this clone. The chain recombines TRBV6-6 with TRBJ1-4; maybe TRBD1 (6 bases). Germline CDR1 reads MNHNY; CDR2 reads SVGAGI (reference sequence). Trimming took 5 bases from V and 0 from J, leaving 13 bases between them. This CDR3 region has 16 residues. CDR3 coding DNA: TGTGCCAGCAGTACCCGAGGACAGACAACTAATGAAAAACTGTTTTTT. This gives the protein CASSTRGQTTNEKLFF.

The chain carries TRBV7-2 and TRBJ2-7, with 13 bases fitting TRBD2. J was trimmed by 4 bases and V by 5 bases; bases with no gene match: 5. In germline, CDR1 is SGHTA, CDR2 FQGNSA. The CDR3 is made up of 15 amino acids. In DNA form, the CDR3 reads TGTGCCAGCAGCCAAAGGGGACTAGCGGGATACGAGCAGTACTTC. As protein: CASSQRGLAGYEQYF.

V usage is TRBV5-4 and J usage is TRBJ2-3, with 9 nucleotides matching TRBD2. V gave up 4 bases and J gave up 2 bases; unmatched junction bases: 8. Germline assignment: CDR1 SGHNT and CDR2 YYREEE (reference sequence). This CDR3 has 16 residues. CDR3 DNA sequence: TGTGCCAGCAGCCTGGTTCCGGGACTAGCCACAGATACGCAGTATTTT. Translating it yields CASSLVPGLATDTQYF.

The V and J genes are TRBV28 and TRBJ2-7; D is undetermined. The V end was cut by 6 bases, the J end by 6 bases, with 12 bases between. CDR3 length: 12 residues. Germline CDR1 and CDR2: MDHEN and SYDVKM. In nucleotides, the CDR3 is TGTGCCAGCAGCCCCAAGTCGGGCGAGCAGTACTTC. Translated, it gives CASSPKSGEQYF.

This clone was detected a few times. The chain uses TRBV6-1 and TRBJ2-2, with TRBD1 as a possible D gene (5 bases). Trimming cost V 3 bases and J 3 bases, with 5 bases left between them. This CDR3 contains 13 residues. Germline CDR1 MNHNS, CDR2 SASEGT. The CDR3 coding sequence is TGTGCCAGCAGTGACAGGGACACCGGGGAGCTGTTTTTT. Residues: CASSDRDTGELFF.

The J gene is TRBJ2-1, the V gene TRBV5-1; TRBD1 matches at 8 bases. Germline lookup yields CDR1 SGHRS and CDR2 YFSETQ. V was pared by 0 bases and J by 7 bases, with 6 bases of the junction left unmatched. This CDR3 has 15 amino acids. CDR3 loop: CASSLASRQGNEQFF. For the CDR3, the DNA is TGCGCCAGCAGCTTGGCCTCACGACAGGGGAATGAGCAGTTCTTC. The full variable domain, rest sourced from reference TRBV5-1 and TRBJ2-1, is KAGVTQTPRYLIKTRGQQVTLSCSPISGHRSVSWYQQTPGQGLQFLFEYFSETQRNKGNFPGRFSGRQFSNSRSEMNVSTLELGDSALYLCASSLASRQGNEQFFGPGTRLTVL.

This chain joins TRBV19 and TRBJ2-7; D possibly corresponds to TRBD2 (5 bases). Trimming took off 3 bases at V and 1 base at J, with 7 bases between the two ends. Germline loops: CDR1 LNHDA, CDR2 SQIVND (reference sequence). The CDR3 is 13 amino acids. CDR3 coding DNA: TGTGCCAGTAGTATGTCGGGGTCCTACGAGCAGTACTTC. It specifies CASSMSGSYEQYF. Together with reference TRBV19 and TRBJ2-7, the CDR3 gives the full variable domain: DGGITQSPKYLFRKEGQNVTLSCEQNLNHDAMYWYRQDPGQGLRLIYYSQIVNDFQKGDIAEGYSVSREKKESFPLTVTSAQKNPTAFYLCASSMSGSYEQYFGPGTRLTVT.

The gene calls are TRBV2 and TRBJ1-2; D remains ambiguous. The germline gives CDR1 SNHLY, CDR2 FYNNEI. Trimming took off 2 bases at V and 0 bases at J, with 22 bases between the two ends. The CDR3 is 19 residues long. The DNA of the CDR3 is TGTGCCAGCAGTGAACCCCGGGGAGAAGTGGGATTAGCTAACTATGGCTACACCTTC. As protein: CASSEPRGEVGLANYGYTF.

Concerning this clone: Compared with germline, one end of the junction differs, possibly owing to a read error. V and J are TRBV27 and TRBJ2-7, with 9 nucleotides matching TRBD1. The V gene's germline CDR1 is MNHEY and CDR2 SMNVEV (reference sequence). This CDR3 has 13 residues. As DNA, the CDR3 is TGTGCCAGCAGTATCCGACCGGGACAGGGTTTGGTCTTC. Amino acid sequence: CASSIRPGQGLVF.

J is TRBJ2-1 and V is TRBV7-3, with D unclear. V was trimmed by 9 bases and J by 2 bases, leaving 14 bases between them. The CDR3 runs to 14 residues. CDR1 and CDR2 (germline): SGHTA, FQGTGA. CDR3 in DNA: TGTGCCAGTTCCGGCGGCGGTACCTACAATGAGCAGTTCTTC. This gives the protein CASSGGGTYNEQFF.

This clone was counted once. This chain connects TRBV9 to TRBJ2-2; 8 bases agree with TRBD2. Unmatched junction bases numbered 7, after V lost 7 bases and J lost 5 bases. Germline V gene data show CDR1 as SGDLS and CDR2 as YYNGEE. The CDR3 length is 14 residues. CDR3 amino acids: CASAIGGGTGELFF. The CDR3 DNA reads as TGTGCCAGCGCTATCGGGGGGGGAACCGGGGAGCTGTTTTTT.

In this sample, this clone turned up a few times. The chain joins TRBV7-8 to TRBJ1-5; weak D call: TRBD1 (5 bases). V was pared by 4 bases and J by 2 bases, with 15 bases between. Germline CDR1 reads SGHVS; CDR2 reads FQNEAQ. The CDR3 contains 16 residues. The CDR3 DNA follows: TGTGCCAGCAGCTCCCAGGGTAAATTGGGCAATCAGCCCCAGCATTTT. It yields the protein CASSSQGKLGNQPQHF.

The chain recombines TRBV7-3 with TRBJ2-7; TRBD2 agrees at 10 bases. The germline CDR1 and CDR2 sequences are SGHTA and FQGTGA. CDR3 length equals 20 residues. Trimming at V came to 0 bases and at J to 0 bases, leaving 14 bases not matched to a gene. CDR3 in DNA: TGTGCCAGCAGCTTAACTGATGCTAGCGGGAGAAATAAAACCTCCTACGAGCAGTACTTC. It specifies CASSLTDASGRNKTSYEQYF.

This chain connects TRBV6-1 to TRBJ1-3; D is possibly TRBD1 (6 bases). This CDR3 is 15 amino acids long. Germline CDR1 and CDR2: MNHNS and SASEGT. V was shortened by 4 bases and J by 1 base, with 11 bases between the two germline ends. CDR3 DNA: TGTGCCAGCAGTGTACAGGGACGATCTGGAAACACCATATATTTT. It yields the protein CASSVQGRSGNTIYF.

The rearrangement links TRBV12-5 to TRBJ1-1; TRBD1 might be the D (6 bases). Trimming stripped 0 bases from V and 0 bases from J, with 23 bases between. Germline CDR1 LGHNT, CDR2 FRNRAP. The CDR3 spans 20 residues. CDR3 sequence (DNA): TGTGCTAGTGGTTTGGTACTCGGGCAGGGGATGGGGGGGGTGAACACTGAAGCTTTCTTT. Translation gives CASGLVLGQGMGGVNTEAFF.

This clone was seen more than once but under ten times. This sample also contains other DNA sequences that code for the same CDR3. The J gene is TRBJ2-1, the V gene TRBV5-5, with D perhaps matching TRBD2 (6 bases). Trimming stripped 0 bases from V and 1 base from J, with 8 bases between. The length of the CDR3 is 15 residues. CDR1 SGHKS and CDR2 YYEKEE come from the germline V gene (reference sequence). This CDR3 reads CASSLGGGSYNEQFF. The CDR3 DNA sequence: TGTGCCAGCAGCTTGGGGGGAGGTTCCTACAATGAGCAGTTCTTC.

The V call is TRBV29-1, the J call TRBJ2-3, with 15 bases aligning to TRBD2. V lost 6 bases and J lost 4; bases outside the gene matches: 2. CDR1 is SQVTM and CDR2 is ANQGSEA in the germline V gene. The CDR3 spans 14 residues. The CDR3 sequence is CSVWTSGGADTQYF. CDR3 DNA: TGCAGCGTCTGGACTAGCGGGGGGGCAGATACGCAGTATTTT.

There are a few counts of this clone. The chain couples TRBV10-3 to TRBJ1-1, with TRBD1 matching over 12 bases. Germline CDR1 reads ENHRY; CDR2 reads SYGVKD. V was clipped by 9 bases and J by 5 bases; unmatched bases: 7. The length of the CDR3 is 14 residues. The CDR3 loop reads CAIGTGGWETEAFF. As DNA, the CDR3 is TGTGCCATTGGGACAGGGGGCTGGGAGACTGAAGCTTTCTTT.

The V call is TRBV11-2, the J call TRBJ2-7; 7 positions agree with TRBD2. Germline CDR1 is SGHAT and CDR2 is FQNNGV. The ends lost 6 bases at V and 4 bases at J; junction bases unmatched: 12. This CDR3 region has 15 residues. This CDR3 reads CASSRAAGEQYEQYF. CDR3 DNA: TGTGCCAGCAGTCGAGCGGCGGGAGAGCAGTACGAGCAGTACTTC. Full variable domain (missing parts from reference TRBV11-2 and TRBJ2-7): EAGVAQSPRYKIIEKRQSVAFWCNPISGHATLYWYQQILGQGPKLLIQFQNNGVVDDSQLPKDRFSAERLKGVDSTLKIQPAKLEDSAVYLCASSRAAGEQYEQYFGPGTRLTVT.

The chain couples TRBV5-4 to TRBJ2-7; TRBD2 aligns across 11 bases. This CDR3 has 15 residues. Germline V gene sequence: CDR1 SGHNT, CDR2 YYREEE (reference sequence). Germline trimming cut 1 base from V and 0 bases from J; bases unmatched to any gene: 0. CDR3 amino acids: CASSLTSGGSYEQYF. The CDR3 coding sequence is TGTGCCAGCAGCTTGACTAGCGGGGGCTCCTACGAGCAGTACTTC.

The rearrangement links TRBV5-4 to TRBJ2-5; no clear D. The V and J ends lost 3 bases and 0 bases respectively, with 6 bases between them. Germline CDR1 and CDR2: SGHNT and YYREEE (reference sequence). The CDR3 length is 13 residues. CDR3 coding DNA: TGTGCCAGCAGCTCACCGGACCAAGAGACCCAGTACTTC. Translated, it gives CASSSPDQETQYF.

The gene calls are TRBV29-1 and TRBJ1-2; D uncertain. This CDR3 has 14 residues. V was shortened by 7 bases and J by 2 bases, with 17 bases between the two germline ends. CDR1 and CDR2 from the germline V gene are SQVTM and ANQGSEA. As DNA, the CDR3 is TGCAGCGCCACCCCAGCGGCCGGCAACTATGGCTACACCTTC. This gives the protein CSATPAAGNYGYTF.